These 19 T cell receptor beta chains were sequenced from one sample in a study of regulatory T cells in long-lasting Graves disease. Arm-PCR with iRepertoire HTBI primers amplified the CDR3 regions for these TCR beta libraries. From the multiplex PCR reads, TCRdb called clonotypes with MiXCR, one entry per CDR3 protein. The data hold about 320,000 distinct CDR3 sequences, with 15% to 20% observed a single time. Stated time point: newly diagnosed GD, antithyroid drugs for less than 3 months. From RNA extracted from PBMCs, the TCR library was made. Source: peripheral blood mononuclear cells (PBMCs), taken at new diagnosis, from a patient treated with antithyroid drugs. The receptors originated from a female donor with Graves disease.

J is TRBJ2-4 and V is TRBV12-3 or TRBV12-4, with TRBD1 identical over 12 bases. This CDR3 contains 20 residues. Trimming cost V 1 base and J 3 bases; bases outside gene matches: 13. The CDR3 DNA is TGTGCCAGCAGTTTAGGTACCGGGACAGGGGGCTCCCGGGGCAAAAACATTCAGTACTTC. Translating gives CASSLGTGTGGSRGKNIQYF.

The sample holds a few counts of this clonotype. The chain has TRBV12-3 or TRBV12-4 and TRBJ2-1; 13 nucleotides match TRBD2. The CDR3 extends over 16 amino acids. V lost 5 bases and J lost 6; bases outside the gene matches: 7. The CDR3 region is CASSRGTSGTVNEQFF. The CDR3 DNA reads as TGTGCCAGCAGTAGGGGGACTAGCGGGACGGTCAATGAGCAGTTCTTC.

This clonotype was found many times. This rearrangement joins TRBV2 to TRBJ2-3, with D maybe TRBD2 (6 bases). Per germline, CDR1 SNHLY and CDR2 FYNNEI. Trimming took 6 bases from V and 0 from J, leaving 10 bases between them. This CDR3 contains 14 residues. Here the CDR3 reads CASRYGTSTDTQYF. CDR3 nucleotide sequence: TGTGCCAGCAGGTACGGGACTAGCACAGATACGCAGTATTTT. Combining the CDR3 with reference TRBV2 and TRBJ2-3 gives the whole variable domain EPEVTQTPSHQVTQMGQEVILRCVPISNHLYFYWYRQILGQKVEFLVSFYNNEISEKSEIFDDQFSVERPDGSNFTLKIRSTKLEDSAMYFCASRYGTSTDTQYFGPGTRLTVL.

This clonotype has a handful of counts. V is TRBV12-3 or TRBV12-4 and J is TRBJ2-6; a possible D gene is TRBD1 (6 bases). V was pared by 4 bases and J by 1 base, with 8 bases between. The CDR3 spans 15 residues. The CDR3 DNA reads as TGTGCCAGCAGTTCAACAGGGTCTGGGGCCAACGTCCTGACTTTC. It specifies CASSSTGSGANVLTF.

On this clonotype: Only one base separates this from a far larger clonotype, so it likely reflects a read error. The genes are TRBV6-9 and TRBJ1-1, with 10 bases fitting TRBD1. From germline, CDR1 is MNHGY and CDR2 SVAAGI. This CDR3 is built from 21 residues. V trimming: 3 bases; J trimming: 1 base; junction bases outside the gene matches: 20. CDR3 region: CASSYGNPTRDRGESNTEAFF. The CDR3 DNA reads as TGTGCCAGCAGTTACGGCAATCCCACCCGGGACAGGGGAGAATCGAACACTGAAGCTTTCTTT.

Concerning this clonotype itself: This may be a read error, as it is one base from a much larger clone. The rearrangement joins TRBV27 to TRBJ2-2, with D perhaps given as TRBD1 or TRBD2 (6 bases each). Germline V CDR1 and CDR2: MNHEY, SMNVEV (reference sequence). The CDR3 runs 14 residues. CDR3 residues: CASSFRRDTEELFF. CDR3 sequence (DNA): TGTGCCAGCAGTTTTAGGAGGGACACCGAGGAGCTGTTTTTT.

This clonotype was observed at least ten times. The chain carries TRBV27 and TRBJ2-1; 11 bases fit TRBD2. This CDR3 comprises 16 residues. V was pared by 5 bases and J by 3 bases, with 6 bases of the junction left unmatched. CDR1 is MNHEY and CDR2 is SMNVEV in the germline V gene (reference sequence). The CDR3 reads CASSLLLAGGYNEQFF. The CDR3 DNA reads TGTGCCAGCAGTCTTCTGCTAGCGGGAGGCTACAATGAGCAGTTCTTC.

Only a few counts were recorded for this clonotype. The CDR3 region is CASRSSGVRSYEQYF. The CDR3 nucleotides are TGTGCCAGCAGATCCTCTGGGGTCAGGTCCTACGAGCAGTACTTC. The chain has TRBV7-9 and TRBJ2-7; D ambiguous. From germline, CDR1 is SEHNR and CDR2 FQNEAQ (reference sequence). Deletions cut 6 bases from V and 1 base from J, with 16 bases between. The CDR3 runs to 15 residues.

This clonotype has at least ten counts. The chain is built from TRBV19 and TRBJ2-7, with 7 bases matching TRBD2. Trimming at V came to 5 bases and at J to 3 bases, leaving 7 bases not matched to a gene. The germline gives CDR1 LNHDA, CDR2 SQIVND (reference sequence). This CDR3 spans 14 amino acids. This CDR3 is CASSQGQRDYEQYF. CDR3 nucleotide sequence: TGTGCCAGTAGTCAAGGGCAGCGGGACTACGAGCAGTACTTC.

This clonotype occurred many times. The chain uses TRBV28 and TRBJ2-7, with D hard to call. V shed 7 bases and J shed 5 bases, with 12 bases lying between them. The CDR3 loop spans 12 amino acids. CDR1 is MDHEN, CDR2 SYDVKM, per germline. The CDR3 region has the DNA TGTGCCAGCAATCTGAAAGGAGACGAGCAGTACTTC. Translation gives CASNLKGDEQYF.

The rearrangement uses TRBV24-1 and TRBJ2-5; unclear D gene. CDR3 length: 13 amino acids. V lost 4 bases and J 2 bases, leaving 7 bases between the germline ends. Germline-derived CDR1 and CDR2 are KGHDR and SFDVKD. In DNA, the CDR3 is TGTGCCACCAGTGACAGCCTACAAGAGACCCAGTACTTC. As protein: CATSDSLQETQYF.

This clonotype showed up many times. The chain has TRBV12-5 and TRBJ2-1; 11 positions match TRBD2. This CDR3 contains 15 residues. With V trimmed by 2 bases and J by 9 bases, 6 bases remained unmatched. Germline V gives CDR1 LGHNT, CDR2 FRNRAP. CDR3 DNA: TGTGCTAGTGGTTTGCCTCCTAGCGGGAGGTCTGAGCAGTTCTTC. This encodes CASGLPPSGRSEQFF.

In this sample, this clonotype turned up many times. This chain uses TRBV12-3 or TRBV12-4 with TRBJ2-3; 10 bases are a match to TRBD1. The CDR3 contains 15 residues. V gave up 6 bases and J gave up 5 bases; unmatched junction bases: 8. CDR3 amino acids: CASRLDRGAGDTQYF. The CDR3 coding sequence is TGTGCCAGCAGACTGGACAGGGGGGCAGGAGATACGCAGTATTTT.

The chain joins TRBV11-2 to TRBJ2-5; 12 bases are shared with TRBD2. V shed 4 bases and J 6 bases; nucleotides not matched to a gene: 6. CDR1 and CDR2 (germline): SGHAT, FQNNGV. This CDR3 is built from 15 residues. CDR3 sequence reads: CASSSTSGRWKTQYF. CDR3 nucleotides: TGTGCCAGCAGCTCAACTAGCGGGAGGTGGAAGACCCAGTACTTC.

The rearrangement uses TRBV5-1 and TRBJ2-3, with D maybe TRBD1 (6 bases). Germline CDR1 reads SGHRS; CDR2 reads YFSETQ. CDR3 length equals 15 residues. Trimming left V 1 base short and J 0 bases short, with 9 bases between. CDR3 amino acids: CASSLLGASTDTQYF. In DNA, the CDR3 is TGCGCCAGCAGCTTGTTGGGGGCTAGCACAGATACGCAGTATTTT.

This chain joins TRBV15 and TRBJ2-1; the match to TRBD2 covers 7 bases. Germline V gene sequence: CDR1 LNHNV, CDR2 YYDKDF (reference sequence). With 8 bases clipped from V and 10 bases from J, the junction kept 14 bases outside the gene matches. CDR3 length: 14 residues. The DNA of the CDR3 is TGTGCCACCGCTCAAGGCGGGAGCTCCTACGAGCAGTTCTTC. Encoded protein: CATAQGGSSYEQFF.

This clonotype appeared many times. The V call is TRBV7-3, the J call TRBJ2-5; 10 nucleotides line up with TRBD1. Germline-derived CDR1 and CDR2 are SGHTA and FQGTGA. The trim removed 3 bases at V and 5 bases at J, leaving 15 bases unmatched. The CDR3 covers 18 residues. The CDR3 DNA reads TGTGCCAGCAGCTTGACCGGGCAGACAGGGGGCGCGTGGGAGACCCAGTACTTC. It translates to CASSLTGQTGGAWETQYF.

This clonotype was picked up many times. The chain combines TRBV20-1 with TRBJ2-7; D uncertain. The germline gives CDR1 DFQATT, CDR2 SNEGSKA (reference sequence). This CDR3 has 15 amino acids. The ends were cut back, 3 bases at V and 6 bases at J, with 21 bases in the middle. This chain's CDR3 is CSASPINLPIREQYF. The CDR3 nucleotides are TGCAGTGCTAGCCCCATCAACCTGCCCATACGCGAGCAGTACTTC.

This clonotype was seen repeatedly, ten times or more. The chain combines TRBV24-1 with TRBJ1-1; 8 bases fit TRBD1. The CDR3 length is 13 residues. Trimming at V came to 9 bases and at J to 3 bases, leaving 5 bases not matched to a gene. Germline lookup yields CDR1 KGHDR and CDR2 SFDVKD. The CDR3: CATRTGSDTEAFF. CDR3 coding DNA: TGTGCCACCCGGACAGGGTCCGACACTGAAGCTTTCTTT.